This TCR beta chain was found in a study of memory CD4+ T cells and cytomegalovirus serostatus. CDR1 LGHNA and CDR2 YSLEER come from the germline V gene. The V end lost 0 bases, the J end lost 4 bases, and 12 bases lay between the germline ends. The CDR3 has 15 residues. The data were produced by immunoSEQ multiplex PCR, yet TCRdb's version contains in-frame clones alone and is incomplete. The table shows 50,000 to 65,000 clones, with approximately 80% occurring only once. The sort gate was single viable CD3+CD4+CD8-CD45RO+ cells for memory CD4+ T cells. The rearrangement uses TRBV4-3 and TRBJ1-2; possibly TRBD1 for D (6 bases). The source material was memory CD4+ T cells from blood. The clonotype comes from an adult in good health and CMV-seronegative. DNA for the CDR3: TGCGCCAGCAGCCAAGATGGACAGTGGGGCTATGGCTACACCTTC. Translation gives CASSQDGQWGYGYTF.